This is a list of T cell receptor beta chains from one sample in a study of immune cell composition in non-small cell lung cancer. Produced via immunoSEQ multiplex PCR; TCRdb's table is partial and in-frame only. The profile shows about 4,000 clones, over 65% of them singletons. The material sequenced was lung tumor tissue. Source of these receptors: a human donor with non-small cell lung cancer. Both conserved end residues are part of each CDR3. A D gene is named only where the DNA matches it firmly. A row's size may be missing; if present it is once, few, many or a size class.

few TRBJ2-7 TRBV15 TRBD2 TGTGCCACCAGCAGACCTGGGGGGGGAGCCTACGAGCAGTACTTC CATSRPGGGAYEQYF
- TRBJ1-2 TRBV6-5 TRBD1 TGTGCCAGCAGTCCACAGGGGAGTAGTAACTATGGCTACACCTTC CASSPQGSSNYGYTF
- TRBJ2-7 TRBV9 TRBD1 TGTGCCAGCAGCAGGCAGGGGGTAGCCCCCTTCTCCTACGAGCAGTACTTC CASSRQGVAPFSYEQYF
- TRBJ2-5 TRBV6-6 - TGTGCCAGCACCGGAGCGGACGGGTATGAGACCCAGTACTTC CASTGADGYETQYF
- TRBJ2-7 TRBV7-2 - TGTGCCAGCAGCTTGGGACTCATCTACGAGCAGTACTTC CASSLGLIYEQYF
- TRBJ2-1 TRBV20-1 TRBD2 TGCAGTTCCGGGACTAGGGATGAGCAGTTCTTC CSSGTRDEQFF
- TRBJ2-5 TRBV14 - TGTGCCAGCAGCCAAGATTTCTCAGAGACCCAGTACTTC CASSQDFSETQYF
once TRBJ2-1 TRBV5-1 TRBD2 TGCGCCAGCAGCTTGTGGGCGGGAGAAAACGATGAGCAGTTCTTC CASSLWAGENDEQFF
- TRBJ1-5 TRBV10-3 - TGTGCCATCAGTGACCAACACGGGGGGGAGCCCCAGCATTTT CAISDQHGGEPQHF
- TRBJ2-5 TRBV5-4 - TGTGCCAGCATGAGCTCTAGGGGCGAGACCCAGTACTTC CASMSSRGETQYF
- TRBJ2-7 TRBV14 TRBD1 TGTGCCAGCAGCAAACCGGGACAGGGGGGCTACGAGCAGTACTTC CASSKPGQGGYEQYF
- TRBJ2-2 TRBV4-2 TRBD2 TGTGCCAGCGGCGGTCTAGCGGGACCGCGCGGGGAGCTGTTTTTT CASGGLAGPRGELFF
- TRBJ2-1 TRBV28 - TGTGCCAGCAATAAGGGGATTTGGAATGAGCAGTTCTTC CASNKGIWNEQFF
- TRBJ2-1 TRBV1 - TGCACCAGCAGCCAAGATCGAATTGGAGGGTGGAGCTCCTACAATGAGCAGTTCTTC CTSSQDRIGGWSSYNEQFF
- TRBJ2-2 TRBV7-9 TRBD2 TGTGCCAGCAGCTCCTCCGCCTTTGCGGGAGGGCCTGTTACCGGGGAGCTGTTTTTT CASSSSAFAGGPVTGELFF
- TRBJ2-2 TRBV19 TRBD2 TGTGCCACCTATGGGAAGGAGCGGGAGGGGGCCGGGGAGCTGTTTTTT CATYGKEREGAGELFF
- TRBJ2-3 TRBV7-9 TRBD2 TGTGCCAGCAGCCCGGCCTCCCAACTAGCGGGAGGGCCAGATACGCAGTATTTT CASSPASQLAGGPDTQYF
- TRBJ1-2 TRBV19 TRBD1 TGTGCCAGTAGTACAGACAGGGGTAACTATGGCTACACCTTC CASSTDRGNYGYTF
- TRBJ1-2 TRBV27 TRBD1 TGTGCCACGGGGCGAGGGGGCTGGGGCTACACCTTC CATGRGGWGYTF
- TRBJ2-1 TRBV2 TRBD2 TGTGCCAGCTATAGCGGGACCCACAATGAGCAGTTCTTC CASYSGTHNEQFF
few TRBJ2-2 TRBV30 - TGTGCCTGGGACGGGCGGACATATAACACCGGGGAGCTGTTTTTT CAWDGRTYNTGELFF
- TRBJ2-7 TRBV28 - TGTGCCAGCAATCGAGACAGGTACGAGCAGTACTTC CASNRDRYEQYF
- TRBJ1-3 TRBV28 TRBD1 TGTGCCAGCAGTTTAACAGGGGGGTCCGGAAACACCATATATTTT CASSLTGGSGNTIYF
- TRBJ2-1 TRBV27 TRBD2 TGTGCCAGCAGTCCCCGAGCGGCTAGCGGGAGGGGGGGCACGTTCTTC CASSPRAASGRGGTFF
- TRBJ2-5 TRBV4-3 - TGCGCCAGCAGCCAAGAACCTCTGCCGGGGGAGACCCAGTACTTC CASSQEPLPGETQYF
- TRBJ2-7 TRBV7-2 TRBD1 TGTGCCAGCAGCCCTGAGGGTTGGGACAGGGGGTCCTACGAGCAGTACTTC CASSPEGWDRGSYEQYF
- TRBJ2-7 TRBV5-1 TRBD2 TGCGCCAGCAGCTTGGGACTAGCGGGAGGGCCAGTTGAGCAGTACTTC CASSLGLAGGPVEQYF
- TRBJ1-1 TRBV7-3 TRBD1 TGTGCCAGCAGCTACGCTGACAGGGGTGGAGAAGCTTTCTTT CASSYADRGGEAFF